Sequencing of this T cell receptor beta chain was carried out in a study of shared T cell receptors in the human thymus. Looked up from germline, CDR1 is MNHEY and CDR2 is SMNVEV (reference sequence). This CDR3 contains 15 residues. J gave up 4 bases and V 5 bases, and 9 bases lay outside the gene matches. Method: immunoSEQ multiplex PCR; TCRdb's copy keeps in-frame clones and lacks some. This table holds about 660,000 clones, around nine tenths found once. This clone has a single count. This sample was shared with a second study, whose subject was human thymus T cells. Per that paper: It was from resections taken during corrective heart surgery that the thymus tissue came. Thymic and blood repertoires appeared to show biased V and J gene usage. Related studies noted strongly shared thymic repertoires across unrelated people.

This sequence was found in a boy less than two years old with a congenital heart defect. The rearrangement uses TRBV27 and TRBJ2-5; TRBD1 aligns across 8 bases. The material sequenced was thymocytes. The CDR3 is CASSTRQGSRETQYF. The CDR3 DNA follows: TGTGCCAGCAGTACCCGACAGGGGTCAAGAGAGACCCAGTACTTC.